These 32 T cell receptor beta chains originate from one sample sequenced in a study of cytomegalovirus exposure and HLA in healthy donors. Primers: 60 Vbeta forward and 13 Jbeta reverse. Only in-frame clones appear in the TCRdb table, and some are missing; sequencing was by immunoSEQ multiplex PCR. The sample lists 200,000 or so clones, roughly 74% occurring once. The sample taken for sequencing was PBMCs. The receptors shown here come from a woman aged 30 to 39 in good health and CMV-seropositive.

J is TRBJ2-3 and V is TRBV7-9, with 10 bases identical to TRBD2. The CDR3 spans 16 residues. CDR1 SEHNR and CDR2 FQNEAQ come from the germline V gene (reference sequence). V lost 5 bases to trimming and J lost 1 base; unmatched junction nucleotides: 6. The CDR3 reads CASSPELAGRTDTQYF. CDR3 bases: TGTGCCAGCAGCCCCGAACTAGCGGGACGCACAGATACGCAGTATTTT.

Details on this clone: The same CDR3 can be traced to other DNA sequences in this sample. This chain joins TRBV7-6 and TRBJ1-1; D is possibly TRBD1 (5 bases). V gave up 5 bases and J gave up 5 bases, with 15 bases separating them. Germline CDR1 reads SGHVS; CDR2 reads FNYEAQ. This CDR3 region has 14 residues. CDR3 loop: CASSEYAGRTEAFF. The CDR3 DNA sequence: TGTGCCAGCAGCGAGTATGCAGGGCGGACTGAAGCTTTCTTT.

The V call is TRBV18, the J call TRBJ2-7; 9 bases fit TRBD2. The CDR3 consists of 16 residues. Losses at the gene ends were 3 bases for V and 1 base for J; bases not matched to a gene: 7. Germline CDR1 KGHSH, CDR2 LQKENI. The CDR3 DNA follows: TGTGCCAGCTCACCCTCAGCGGGAGGAGTTTCCTACGAGCAGTACTTC. Protein sequence: CASSPSAGGVSYEQYF. The full variable domain, completed using reference TRBV18 and TRBJ2-7, is NAGVMQNPRHLVRRRGQEARLRCSPMKGHSHVYWYRQLPEEGLKFMVYLQKENIIDESGMPKERFSAEFPKEGPSILRIQQVVRGDSAAYFCASSPSAGGVSYEQYFGPGTRLTVT.

This clone was observed a single time. The chain carries TRBV27 and TRBJ2-5, with 11 positions matching TRBD2. V was clipped by 4 bases and J by 2 bases; unmatched bases: 6. The CDR3 runs 16 residues. CDR1 and CDR2 (germline): MNHEY, SMNVEV (reference sequence). The CDR3 DNA is TGTGCCAGCAGTTCCCGGGTAGCGGGAGGGCAAGAGACCCAGTACTTC. Its translation: CASSSRVAGGQETQYF.

This sequence joins TRBV2 and TRBJ2-7; 9 nucleotides match TRBD2. V lost 5 bases, J lost 5 bases, and 4 bases stayed unmatched. Germline loops: CDR1 SNHLY, CDR2 FYNNEI. CDR3 length: 13 amino acids. The CDR3 nucleotides are TGTGCCAGCAGTAGAATAGCGGGGGACGAGCAGTACTTC. Protein sequence: CASSRIAGDEQYF.

This chain uses TRBV19 with TRBJ1-1; 11 nucleotides match TRBD1. The CDR3 is 13 residues long. V was clipped by 5 bases and J by 4 bases; unmatched bases: 0. CDR1 and CDR2 from the germline V gene are LNHDA and SQIVND (reference sequence). The CDR3, as DNA: TGTGCCAGTAGTGGGACAGGGGGCACTGAAGCTTTCTTT. Translating it yields CASSGTGGTEAFF. Together with reference TRBV19 and TRBJ1-1, the CDR3 gives the full variable domain: DGGITQSPKYLFRKEGQNVTLSCEQNLNHDAMYWYRQDPGQGLRLIYYSQIVNDFQKGDIAEGYSVSREKKESFPLTVTSAQKNPTAFYLCASSGTGGTEAFFGQGTRLTVV.

The V call is TRBV18, the J call TRBJ2-3, with 8 nucleotides matching TRBD2. The V gene end was trimmed by 1 base and the J gene end by 3 bases; junction bases not matched to a gene: 0. Germline assignment: CDR1 KGHSH and CDR2 LQKENI. The CDR3 is 14 amino acids. The CDR3 protein is CASSPLAGTDTQYF. The CDR3 DNA sequence: TGTGCCAGCTCACCACTAGCGGGAACAGATACGCAGTATTTT.

The chain employs TRBV27 and TRBJ1-2; no clear D gene. Germline assignment: CDR1 MNHEY and CDR2 SMNVEV (reference sequence). The CDR3 totals 16 residues. V was trimmed by 0 bases and J by 8 bases, leaving 19 bases between them. This CDR3 is CASSLSDGGRSHGYTF. The CDR3 region has the DNA TGTGCCAGCAGTTTATCCGACGGCGGTCGGTCCCACGGCTACACCTTC.

The genes are TRBV6-5 and TRBJ1-6; D not resolved. The germline V gene encodes CDR1 MNHEY and CDR2 SVGAGI. Trimming pared 0 bases from V and 6 bases from J, leaving 9 bases between. The CDR3 contains 15 residues. In DNA, the CDR3 is TGTGCCAGCAGTTACTCCGAGCCAAGTAATTCACCCCTCCACTTT. This gives the protein CASSYSEPSNSPLHF.

The gene calls are TRBV27 and TRBJ2-1; 8 bases are a match to TRBD2. Germline V lookup: CDR1 MNHEY, CDR2 SMNVEV (reference sequence). V shed 3 bases, J shed 14 bases, and the junction held 9 bases outside the gene matches. CDR3 length equals 13 residues. The CDR3 sequence is CASSLQTGTREFF. The CDR3 bases are TGTGCCAGCAGTTTGCAAACCGGGACTAGAGAGTTCTTC.

This chain uses TRBV5-5 with TRBJ2-7; TRBD2 is a possible D gene (6 bases). CDR3 length: 13 residues. Between the trimmed V and J ends, which lost 0 bases and 3 bases, there was a span of 7 bases. Germline values: CDR1 SGHKS, CDR2 YYEKEE (reference sequence). For the CDR3, the DNA is TGTGCCAGCAGCTTGGGGGGGGACTACGAGCAGTACTTC. This codes for CASSLGGDYEQYF.

The V gene is TRBV2, the J gene TRBJ2-1, with D possibly TRBD2 on 7 matching bases. V was clipped by 0 bases and J by 9 bases, with 15 bases between them. This CDR3 comprises 15 residues. CDR1 is SNHLY and CDR2 is FYNNEI in the germline V gene. CDR3 coding DNA: TGTGCCAGCAGTGAAGCCAGGGGCGGGAGTAGTGAGCAGTTCTTC. Protein product: CASSEARGGSSEQFF.

The rearrangement links TRBV5-4 to TRBJ2-1; TRBD1 is a possible D gene (6 bases). From germline, CDR1 is SGHNT and CDR2 YYREEE (reference sequence). This CDR3 is built from 13 residues. V lost 3 bases and J lost 6, with 10 bases in between. The CDR3 reads CASSYGQSNEQFF. The CDR3 DNA is TGTGCCAGCAGCTACGGACAGTCCAATGAGCAGTTCTTC.

The V gene is TRBV7-8, the J gene TRBJ1-2, with TRBD1 matching over 9 bases. V lost 3 bases and J lost 8; bases outside the gene matches: 7. The CDR3 is made up of 14 amino acids. Germline-derived CDR1 and CDR2 are SGHVS and FQNEAQ. CDR3 DNA sequence: TGTGCCAGCAGCTTGAGCGAAACAGGGGGCGGCTACACCTTC. Its translation: CASSLSETGGGYTF. Full variable domain (missing parts from reference TRBV7-8 and TRBJ1-2): GAGVSQSPRYKVAKRGQDVALRCDPISGHVSLFWYQQALGQGPEFLTYFQNEAQLDKSGLPSDRFFAERPEGSVSTLKIQRTQQEDSAVYLCASSLSETGGGYTFGSGTRLTVV.

A single count supports this clone. One junction end disagrees with the germline gene, perhaps due to a read error. The chain couples TRBV7-7 to TRBJ1-4; D ambiguous. CDR1 is SSHAT and CDR2 is FNYEAQ in the germline V gene (reference sequence). The CDR3 runs 15 residues. CDR3 DNA sequence: TGTGCTAGCAGCGGTCATCGGGCAACTAATGAAAAACTGTTTTTT. It encodes CASSGHRATNEKLFF.

This clone appeared a single time. V gene TRBV2 combines with J gene TRBJ2-5, with D uncertain. Germline lookup yields CDR1 SNHLY and CDR2 FYNNEI. V gave up 2 bases and J gave up 5 bases, with 9 bases separating them. The CDR3 has 13 residues. In DNA, the CDR3 is TGTGCCAGCAGTGAACGCCTAGTGGAGACCCAGTACTTC. Residues: CASSERLVETQYF.

The chain recombines TRBV6-5 with TRBJ2-7; tentative D call: TRBD1 (6 bases). CDR1 and CDR2 from the germline V gene are MNHEY and SVGAGI. The CDR3 consists of 14 residues. Trimming took off 10 bases at V and 6 bases at J, with 22 bases between the two ends. This CDR3 is CATSTTWTVLEQYF. As DNA, the CDR3 is TGTGCCACGTCCACAACCTGGACAGTCCTCGAGCAGTACTTC.

The chain is built from TRBV27 and TRBJ1-4; 8 nucleotides align to TRBD1. The CDR3 length is 15 residues. V shed 5 bases, J shed 5 bases, and the junction held 7 bases outside the gene matches. Germline V lookup: CDR1 MNHEY, CDR2 SMNVEV (reference sequence). CDR3 amino acids: CASSIRDRLNEKLFF. CDR3 bases: TGTGCCAGCAGTATCCGGGACAGGCTCAATGAAAAACTGTTTTTT.

Only one count was recorded for this clone. This chain joins TRBV7-9 and TRBJ1-3, with TRBD1 as a possible D gene (5 bases). The CDR3 has 17 residues. Trimming stripped 3 bases from V and 0 bases from J, with 15 bases between. CDR1 and CDR2 (germline): SEHNR, FQNEAQ (reference sequence). The CDR3 bases are TGTGCCAGCAGCTTGGGGCAGCTGAGTGGCTCTGGAAACACCATATATTTT. Translating it yields CASSLGQLSGSGNTIYF.

This chain uses TRBV28 with TRBJ2-7; TRBD1 is a possible D gene (6 bases). V lost 1 base, J lost 1 base, and 11 bases lay in between. CDR1 and CDR2 (germline): MDHEN, SYDVKM. The CDR3 totals 15 residues. Here the CDR3 reads CASSLYDRSSYEQYF. Here the CDR3 DNA reads TGTGCCAGCAGTTTATACGACAGGTCTTCCTACGAGCAGTACTTC.

This clone was recorded once. The chain uses TRBV4-3 and TRBJ2-7, with D perhaps TRBD2 (5 bases). The germline V and J ends were trimmed by 4 bases and 3 bases, with 10 bases remaining between them. The CDR3 is 13 residues long. In germline, CDR1 is LGHNA, CDR2 YSLEER. CDR3 coding DNA: TGCGCCAGCAGCCGAACCCGGGGCTACGAGCAGTACTTC. Translation gives CASSRTRGYEQYF.

The chain carries TRBV7-9 and TRBJ2-5, with 14 positions matching TRBD2. CDR1 is SEHNR and CDR2 is FQNEAQ in the germline V gene (reference sequence). With V trimmed by 4 bases and J by 6 bases, 13 bases remained unmatched. The CDR3 length is 18 residues. CDR3 amino acids: CASSSRLAGGLGAQTQYF. CDR3 sequence (DNA): TGTGCCAGCAGCTCAAGACTAGCGGGAGGGCTCGGGGCACAGACCCAGTACTTC.

The rearrangement uses TRBV9 and TRBJ1-1, with TRBD1 matching 8 bases. Trimming took 3 bases from V and 0 from J; bases not matched to a gene: 7. The germline V gene has CDR1 SGDLS and CDR2 YYNGEE. The CDR3 contains 16 residues. This CDR3 reads CASSGQGKSVNTEAFF. DNA for the CDR3: TGTGCCAGCAGCGGACAGGGGAAGAGCGTGAACACTGAAGCTTTCTTT.

This sequence joins TRBV11-3 and TRBJ2-5, with TRBD1 as a possible D gene (6 bases). The J call may not be correct, given that the DNA end is closer to TRBJ2-7. Germline CDR1 and CDR2: SGHNT and YENEEA. This CDR3 comprises 14 residues. In DNA form, the CDR3 reads TGTGCCAGCAGCTTAGAAGGGGGATCCTACGAGCAGTACTTC. Translated: CASSLEGGSYEQYF.

This clone was seen only once. The chain combines TRBV5-6 with TRBJ2-2, with a weak D call TRBD1 (5 bases). The germline V and J ends were trimmed by 2 bases and 6 bases, with 14 bases remaining between them. The CDR3 runs to 15 residues. Germline lookup yields CDR1 SGHDT and CDR2 YYEEEE. For the CDR3, the DNA is TGTGCCAGCAGCTTTCGGCAGGGTAGTTCCGGGGAGCTGTTTTTT. This gives the protein CASSFRQGSSGELFF.

The chain couples TRBV5-1 to TRBJ2-5; 9 bases map to TRBD1. The trim removed 3 bases at V and 5 bases at J, leaving 2 bases unmatched. CDR1 is SGHRS, CDR2 YFSETQ, per germline. The CDR3 runs 13 residues. The DNA of the CDR3 is TGCGCCAGCAGCTCACAGGGGGCGGAGACCCAGTACTTC. This codes for CASSSQGAETQYF.

V usage is TRBV11-2 and J usage is TRBJ1-1, with D possibly matching TRBD1 (5 bases). V lost 1 base to trimming and J lost 8 bases, with 14 bases between them. The CDR3 extends over 14 amino acids. Germline lookup yields CDR1 SGHAT and CDR2 FQNNGV. This chain's CDR3 is CASSLAHRGVEAFF. CDR3 DNA sequence: TGTGCCAGCAGCTTAGCCCACCGGGGGGTCGAAGCTTTCTTT.

The chain uses TRBV7-8 and TRBJ1-5, with 9 bases matching TRBD1. The CDR3 is 19 amino acids. Unmatched junction bases numbered 11, after V lost 0 bases and J lost 2 bases. From germline, CDR1 is SGHVS and CDR2 FQNEAQ. The CDR3 region is CASSLARQGVTFGNQPQHF. CDR3 bases: TGTGCCAGCAGCTTAGCGCGACAGGGGGTAACGTTTGGCAATCAGCCCCAGCATTTT.

The chain uses TRBV5-6 and TRBJ2-1; 12 nucleotides line up with TRBD2. The CDR3 is 14 amino acids. Germline CDR1 SGHDT, CDR2 YYEEEE. Losses at the gene ends were 4 bases for V and 9 bases for J; bases not matched to a gene: 5. The CDR3 coding sequence is TGTGCCAGCAGCCGAGGACTAGCGGGAAGTGAGCAGTTCTTC. It is translated as CASSRGLAGSEQFF.

This clone has a single count. In DNA, the CDR3 is TGCAGCGTTGTCCGGACAGGGAAGGCGGACGAGCAGTACTTC. Translating it yields CSVVRTGKADEQYF. The chain carries TRBV29-1 and TRBJ2-7, with TRBD1 matching over 8 bases. Germline trimming cut 4 bases from V and 5 bases from J; bases unmatched to any gene: 10. The length of the CDR3 is 14 residues. In germline, CDR1 is SQVTM, CDR2 ANQGSEA.

V usage is TRBV29-1 and J usage is TRBJ1-2; maybe TRBD1 (6 bases). V was shortened by 4 bases and J by 1 base, with 13 bases between the two germline ends. The germline CDR1 and CDR2 sequences are SQVTM and ANQGSEA. The CDR3 runs 14 residues. The CDR3 reads CSVVLGAVNYGYTF. For the CDR3, the DNA is TGCAGCGTTGTTCTGGGGGCGGTTAACTATGGCTACACCTTC.

The V and J genes are TRBV7-9 and TRBJ2-5, with D possibly TRBD1 on 5 matching bases. The J call could be wrong; TRBJ2-7 is a better fit for the DNA end. The V gene's germline CDR1 is SEHNR and CDR2 FQNEAQ (reference sequence). The CDR3 is 14 amino acids. The CDR3 region is CASSPPQGLHEQYF. The CDR3 nucleotides are TGTGCCAGCAGCCCCCCTCAGGGTTTACACGAGCAGTACTTC.